This is a list of T cell receptor beta chains from one sample in a study of technical replicates of blood from a handful of donors. Assay: immunoSEQ multiplex PCR; the TCRdb copy retains only in-frame clones and omits some. Of 84,000 or so clones listed, almost 98% were seen once; the top ten hold over 0.15%. Sequenced material: T cells isolated from PBMCs. The receptors were gathered from a human donor in good health. Each CDR3 is given with its conserved first and last residue. D genes are given only for firm matches. Size is omitted from some rows. Given values are once, few, many or a class for expanded clones.

clone size	V gene	D gene	J gene	CDR3 protein	CDR3 DNA
-	TRBV5-1	-	TRBJ2-2	CATIENEGAGELFF	TGCGCCACCATAGAAAATGAGGGGGCCGGGGAGCTGTTTTTT
-	TRBV2	-	TRBJ1-1	CASSEGRNAFF	TGTGCCAGCAGTGAAGGGAGAAACGCTTTCTTT
-	TRBV4-2	TRBD2	TRBJ2-1	CASSQEREFSNEQFF	TGTGCCAGCAGCCAAGAGCGGGAGTTTTCTAATGAGCAGTTCTTC
once	TRBV11-2	-	TRBJ2-1	CASSLGVTMSSYNEQFF	TGTGCCAGCAGCTTAGGTGTGACTATGAGCTCCTACAATGAGCAGTTCTTC
-	TRBV4-1	-	TRBJ2-7	CASSHTDSRSYEQYF	TGCGCCAGCAGCCACACGGACAGTCGCTCCTACGAGCAGTACTTC
-	TRBV5-6	-	TRBJ2-2	CASSLTTGELFF	TGTGCCAGCAGCTTAACAACCGGGGAGCTGTTTTTT
-	TRBV5-1	TRBD1	TRBJ1-4	CASSFGDRDHEKLFF	TGCGCCAGCAGCTTTGGGGACAGGGACCATGAAAAACTGTTTTTT
-	TRBV6-6	-	TRBJ2-7	CASSYRQDEQYF	TGTGCCAGCAGTTACCGGCAGGACGAGCAGTACTTC
-	TRBV27	-	TRBJ2-7	CASSLGLVYEQYF	TGTGCCAGCAGCCTCGGACTGGTCTACGAGCAGTACTTC
once	TRBV18	-	TRBJ2-1	CASSLTRQYNEQFF	TGTGCCAGCTCACTCACTAGGCAGTACAATGAGCAGTTCTTC
-	TRBV14	-	TRBJ1-6	CASSQGQGTGSPLHF	TGTGCCAGCAGCCAAGGGCAGGGAACGGGTTCACCCCTCCACTTT
-	TRBV28	-	TRBJ1-4	CASSLKPYNEKLFF	TGTGCCAGCAGTTTAAAGCCCTACAATGAAAAACTGTTTTTT
once	TRBV28	TRBD2	TRBJ2-1	CASSSLDSGRAFNNEQFF	TGTGCCAGCAGCTCCCTGGATAGCGGGAGGGCCTTTAACAATGAGCAGTTCTTC
-	TRBV9	TRBD1	TRBJ2-6	CASSVAETGPGANVLTF	TGTGCCAGCAGCGTAGCTGAGACAGGGCCTGGGGCCAACGTCCTGACTTTC
-	TRBV28	TRBD1	TRBJ2-1	CASSFFLTGGENEQFF	TGTGCCAGCAGTTTCTTTTTGACAGGGGGTGAGAATGAGCAGTTCTTC
-	TRBV4-1	-	TRBJ1-2	CASSQDRGLNYGYTF	TGCGCCAGCAGCCAAGATCGGGGACTCAACTATGGCTACACCTTC
-	TRBV4-1	-	TRBJ2-3	CASSQLFTDTQYF	TGCGCCAGCAGCCAGTTATTCACAGATACGCAGTATTTT
-	TRBV7-6	-	TRBJ1-4	CASSRGTPVNEKLFF	TGTGCCAGCAGCCGCGGGACGCCAGTTAATGAAAAACTGTTTTTT
-	TRBV6-5	-	TRBJ2-7	CASSPNLYLLYEQYF	TGTGCCAGCAGTCCAAACCTCTATCTGCTCTACGAGCAGTACTTC
-	TRBV11-2	-	TRBJ2-7	CASSPTGQLYEQYF	TGTGCCAGCAGCCCTACAGGGCAACTCTACGAGCAGTACTTC
-	TRBV19	TRBD1	TRBJ2-7	CASSTGTGLYEQYF	TGTGCCAGTAGCACCGGGACAGGACTCTACGAGCAGTACTTC
-	TRBV28	-	TRBJ1-1	CASTSGGALTEAFF	TGTGCCAGCACGAGTGGGGGGGCGTTGACTGAAGCTTTCTTT
-	TRBV7-8	TRBD2	TRBJ2-1	CATGLVGPNNEQFF	TGTGCCACCGGACTAGTTGGGCCAAACAATGAGCAGTTCTTC
-	TRBV5-6	TRBD2	TRBJ2-2	CASTPHGGFRGGGELFF	TGTGCCAGCACCCCACATGGAGGTTTTCGGGGGGGCGGGGAGCTGTTTTTT
once	TRBV6-1	TRBD2	TRBJ2-1	CASRLAGGAPNEQFF	TGTGCCAGCAGGTTAGCGGGAGGGGCCCCAAATGAGCAGTTCTTC
-	TRBV28	-	TRBJ1-2	CASSLGGLDGYTF	TGTGCCAGCAGCCTGGGGGGGCTCGATGGCTACACCTTC
-	TRBV10-1	TRBD2	TRBJ2-7	CASSEYGSGGYEQYF	TGCGCCAGCAGTGAGTATGGTAGCGGGGGCTACGAGCAGTACTTC
-	TRBV27	-	TRBJ2-7	CASSLEGHVYEQYF	TGTGCCAGCAGTTTAGAGGGACACGTATACGAGCAGTACTTC
-	TRBV5-4	-	TRBJ1-2	CASSFPQANYGYTF	TGTGCCAGCAGCTTTCCACAGGCTAACTATGGCTACACCTTC
-	TRBV2	TRBD1	TRBJ2-5	CASNSGTGAGETQYF	TGTGCCAGCAATTCCGGGACAGGGGCCGGAGAGACCCAGTACTTC
-	TRBV18	-	TRBJ1-4	CASSPLLREATNEKLFF	TGTGCCAGCTCACCACTTCTGAGAGAGGCAACTAATGAAAAACTGTTTTTT
-	TRBV28	-	TRBJ1-5	CASRQGINQPQHF	TGTGCCAGCAGACAGGGTATCAATCAGCCCCAGCATTTT
-	TRBV19	-	TRBJ1-3	CASKGRSGNTIYF	TGTGCCAGTAAGGGGAGGTCTGGAAACACCATATATTTT